Listed here are 19 T cell receptor beta chains from one sample, sequenced in a study of T-cell reconstitution after alpha-beta-depleted transplantation in children. A TCRbeta library incorporating unique molecular identifiers was prepared. TCRdb used MiXCR to reprocess the PCR reads, holding one entry per CDR3 protein. Among some 490,000 distinct CDR3 sequences listed, under 15% were seen once. The source material was PBMCs from the stem cell graft donor, sampled from the stem cell graft. The receptor source for this set is a human donor who donated a stem cell graft to a child with combined immunodeficiency.

This clonotype has a handful of counts. The CDR3 nucleotides are TGCAGTGCTACCCTTCCAGGAGCCTCGAATGAAAAACTGTTTTTT. Amino acid sequence: CSATLPGASNEKLFF. The chain couples TRBV20-1 to TRBJ1-4, with unresolved D. CDR3 length equals 15 residues. V lost 4 bases and J 5 bases, leaving 17 bases between the germline ends. Germline assignment: CDR1 DFQATT and CDR2 SNEGSKA (reference sequence).

This clonotype was seen only a few times. The chain joins TRBV15 to TRBJ1-2, with no clear D. CDR3 length equals 16 residues. The germline V gene encodes CDR1 LNHNV and CDR2 YYDKDF (reference sequence). Trimming removed 0 bases at V and 4 bases at J, with 15 bases between. CDR3 coding DNA: TGTGCCACCAGCAGAGATTACCGGGGAGAGGCCTATGGCTACACCTTC. Translated, it gives CATSRDYRGEAYGYTF. Drawing the rest from reference TRBV15 and TRBJ1-2, the complete variable domain is DAMVIQNPRYQVTQFGKPVTLSCSQTLNHNVMYWYQQKSSQAPKLLFHYYDKDFNNEADTPDNFQSRRPNTSFCFLDIRSPGLGDTAMYLCATSRDYRGEAYGYTFGSGTRLTVV.

This rearrangement joins TRBV24-1 to TRBJ2-2, with a possible D match to TRBD2 (5 bases). The CDR3 sequence is 18 residues long. Germline-derived CDR1 and CDR2 are KGHDR and SFDVKD. The V end lost 3 bases, the J end lost 5 bases, and 21 bases lay between the germline ends. The CDR3 reads CATSDPSYAGVGTGELFF. The CDR3 nucleotides are TGTGCCACCAGTGATCCCAGTTATGCGGGCGTAGGTACCGGGGAGCTGTTTTTT.

This sequence joins TRBV7-9 and TRBJ2-7, with TRBD2 matching over 10 bases. In germline, CDR1 is SEHNR, CDR2 FQNEAQ (reference sequence). V trimming: 10 bases; J trimming: 3 bases; junction bases outside the gene matches: 12. CDR3 length: 15 residues. CDR3 coding DNA: TGTGCCATAAGCGGGGGGGCGGTGGTTAGCTACGAGCAGTACTTC. This gives the protein CAISGGAVVSYEQYF.

This chain joins TRBV7-2 and TRBJ2-7, with 11 bases aligning to TRBD2. Germline V gives CDR1 SGHTA, CDR2 FQGNSA. The CDR3 runs to 16 residues. J gave up 6 bases and V 0 bases, and 7 bases lay outside the gene matches. CDR3 residues: CASSLAVSGGDTEQYF. The CDR3 DNA follows: TGTGCCAGCAGCTTAGCTGTTAGCGGGGGGGATACCGAGCAGTACTTC.

Only a few counts were recorded for this clonotype. The CDR3 region is CASRLDGTFTDTQYF. Written as DNA, the CDR3 is TGTGCCAGCAGACTAGATGGAACCTTCACAGATACGCAGTATTTT. This chain joins TRBV6-1 and TRBJ2-3; D is possibly TRBD2 (5 bases). Trimming stripped 6 bases from V and 2 bases from J, with 15 bases between. The CDR3 runs to 15 residues. The germline CDR1 and CDR2 sequences are MNHNS and SASEGT.

This clonotype was seen a few times. The chain employs TRBV20-1 and TRBJ2-4; 8 nucleotides line up with TRBD2. CDR3 length: 16 residues. Germline assignment: CDR1 DFQATT and CDR2 SNEGSKA (reference sequence). Trimming at V came to 3 bases and at J to 2 bases, leaving 9 bases not matched to a gene. Written as DNA, the CDR3 is TGCAGTGCTAGCTCCCCGGGACTAGATCCCAAAAACATTCAGTACTTC. This gives the protein CSASSPGLDPKNIQYF.

This clonotype came up many times. This chain links TRBV12-3 or TRBV12-4 with TRBJ2-7; D is undetermined. The CDR3 is made up of 15 amino acids. V lost 0 bases and J 3 bases, leaving 12 bases between the germline ends. The CDR3 protein is CASSLAVGPIYEQYF. CDR3 nucleotide sequence: TGTGCCAGCAGTTTAGCGGTAGGACCGATCTACGAGCAGTACTTC.

The chain joins TRBV5-6 to TRBJ1-1, with 7 nucleotides matching TRBD1. The length of the CDR3 is 12 residues. CDR1 SGHDT and CDR2 YYEEEE come from the germline V gene. With V trimmed by 4 bases and J by 7 bases, 4 bases remained unmatched. The CDR3 DNA is TGTGCCAGCAGCCACCGGGACAGTGAAGCTTTCTTT. Its protein is CASSHRDSEAFF.

V gene TRBV7-2 combines with J gene TRBJ2-1; 7 bases map to TRBD1. V lost 5 bases, J lost 4 bases, and 8 bases stayed unmatched. Germline V CDR1 and CDR2: SGHTA, FQGNSA. This CDR3 spans 15 amino acids. CDR3 in amino acids: CASSINGQEYNEQFF. CDR3 in DNA: TGTGCCAGCAGCATCAACGGACAGGAGTACAATGAGCAGTTCTTC. Variable domain in full (rest from reference TRBV7-2 and TRBJ2-1): GAGVSQSPSNKVTEKGKDVELRCDPISGHTALYWYRQSLGQGLEFLIYFQGNSAPDKSGLPSDRFSAERTGGSVSTLTIQRTQQEDSAVYLCASSINGQEYNEQFFGPGTRLTVL.

In DNA, the CDR3 is TGTGCCACCCGGGACGGACCCTACGAGCAGTACTTC. Its translation is CATRDGPYEQYF. The chain couples TRBV10-3 to TRBJ2-7; D is perhaps TRBD1 or TRBD2 (5 bases each). This CDR3 is built from 12 residues. The V end was cut by 10 bases, the J end by 2 bases, with 12 bases between. Germline-derived CDR1 and CDR2 are ENHRY and SYGVKD.

This clonotype occurred many times. The rearrangement uses TRBV12-3 or TRBV12-4 and TRBJ1-6, with D maybe TRBD1 (6 bases). V shed 4 bases and J shed 9 bases, with 16 bases lying between them. The CDR3 covers 15 residues. DNA of the CDR3: TGTGCCAGCAGTTCCGGTTCCCCAGGGGTTTCACCCCTCCACTTT. This translates into CASSSGSPGVSPLHF.

Ten or more counts support this clonotype. Here the CDR3 reads CSVDRRGDAGNTIYF. In DNA, the CDR3 is TGCAGCGTTGACCGGAGGGGGGATGCGGGAAACACCATATATTTT. The gene calls are TRBV29-1 and TRBJ1-3, with D possibly matching TRBD1 (6 bases). Trimming took 3 bases from V and 4 from J, leaving 16 bases between them. This CDR3 has 15 amino acids. From germline, CDR1 is SQVTM and CDR2 ANQGSEA.

The sample holds a few counts of this clonotype. This chain joins TRBV24-1 and TRBJ1-5; D is ambiguous. Germline-derived CDR1 and CDR2 are KGHDR and SFDVKD. V was clipped by 0 bases and J by 4 bases, with 9 bases between them. There are 15 residues in the CDR3. The CDR3 is CATSDLPHRNQPQHF. Written as DNA, the CDR3 is TGTGCCACCAGTGATTTGCCTCATAGGAATCAGCCCCAGCATTTT.

This clonotype occurred many times. Here the CDR3 reads CSAGGGGVYGYTF. DNA for the CDR3: TGCAGTGCGGGGGGAGGAGGGGTTTATGGCTACACCTTC. The V gene is TRBV20-1, the J gene TRBJ1-2, with D possibly matching TRBD1 (5 bases). The length of the CDR3 is 13 residues. Germline-derived CDR1 and CDR2 are DFQATT and SNEGSKA (reference sequence). Trimming pared 6 bases from V and 5 bases from J, leaving 16 bases between.

This clonotype turned up a few times. The chain is built from TRBV29-1 and TRBJ2-1, with D unclear. The V gene's germline CDR1 is SQVTM and CDR2 ANQGSEA. The CDR3 extends over 14 amino acids. V gave up 2 bases and J gave up 7 bases, with 15 bases separating them. In DNA form, the CDR3 reads TGCAGCGTTGAACGGCAGGCGGCTGGGAATGAGCAGTTCTTC. Translating gives CSVERQAAGNEQFF.

J is TRBJ2-5 and V is TRBV6-1; 7 positions agree with TRBD2. CDR1 is MNHNS, CDR2 SASEGT, per germline. J was trimmed by 5 bases and V by 6 bases; bases with no gene match: 15. The CDR3 is 16 residues long. The CDR3 protein is CASSLPSGTSHETQYF. CDR3 bases: TGTGCCAGCAGCTTGCCTAGCGGCACCTCTCATGAGACCCAGTACTTC.

The chain employs TRBV7-9 and TRBJ2-1, with unresolved D. CDR1 is SEHNR and CDR2 is FQNEAQ in the germline V gene (reference sequence). Trimming removed 8 bases at V and 5 bases at J, with 10 bases between. There are 12 residues in the CDR3. CDR3 in amino acids: CASLRANNEQFF. The CDR3 region has the DNA TGTGCCAGCCTTCGGGCCAACAATGAGCAGTTCTTC.

This clonotype came up a few times. The chain recombines TRBV20-1 with TRBJ1-2, with TRBD1 matching over 11 bases. The V gene's germline CDR1 is DFQATT and CDR2 SNEGSKA (reference sequence). J lost 8 bases, V lost 4 bases, and 3 bases had no gene match. The length of the CDR3 is 12 residues. This CDR3 reads CSAMDRGQGYTF. CDR3 coding DNA: TGCAGTGCTATGGACAGGGGGCAGGGCTACACCTTC.